The clone carrying this T cell receptor (beta chain) appeared many times. The antigen remains unidentified. The V and J ends lost 2 bases and 5 bases respectively, with 13 bases between them. This CDR3 comprises 14 residues. This sample is part of a study of CD8+CD57+ T cells in acquired aplastic anemia. Across the study: Average DNA yield from sorted CD4+ and CD8+ cells was approximately 3 ug. Researchers reported that healthy donors averaged about 9.8 million reads for CD4+ cells. Study results and limitations: Patients and controls were found to share fewer than 35 CD8+ CDR3 sequences.

The use of genomic DNA as template underpinned the TCR beta VDJ and CDR3 profiling. MiXCR, applied by TCRdb to the reads, yields one record per CDR3 protein. The sample lists fewer than 250,000 distinct CDR3 sequences, 54% seen once, with approximately 16% in the top ten. This TCR derives from a human donor in good health, serving as a control. The chain combines TRBV12-3 or TRBV12-4 with TRBJ2-7; D gene unclear. Sequencing used sorted CD4+, CD8+, or CD8+CD57+ T cells (not recorded which) from PBMCs. CDR3 region: CASSLNRVMHEQYF. In nucleotides, the CDR3 is TGTGCCAGCAGTTTAAATAGGGTGATGCACGAGCAGTACTTC.